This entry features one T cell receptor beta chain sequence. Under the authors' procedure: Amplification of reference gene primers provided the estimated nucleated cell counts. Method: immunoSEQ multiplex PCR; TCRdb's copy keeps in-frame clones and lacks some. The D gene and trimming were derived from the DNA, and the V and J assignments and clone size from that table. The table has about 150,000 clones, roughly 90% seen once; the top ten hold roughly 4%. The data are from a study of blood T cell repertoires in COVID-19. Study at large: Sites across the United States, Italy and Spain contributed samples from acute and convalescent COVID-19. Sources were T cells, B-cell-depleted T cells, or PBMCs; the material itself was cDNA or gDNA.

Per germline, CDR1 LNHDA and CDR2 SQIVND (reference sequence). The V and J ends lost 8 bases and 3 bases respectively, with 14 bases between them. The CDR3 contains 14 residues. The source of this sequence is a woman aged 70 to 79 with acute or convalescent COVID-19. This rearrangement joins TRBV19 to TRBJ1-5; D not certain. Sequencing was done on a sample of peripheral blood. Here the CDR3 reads CASGAGRFNQPQHF. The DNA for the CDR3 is TGTGCCAGTGGCGCGGGGAGGTTCAATCAGCCCCAGCATTTT.